The rows below give T cell receptor beta chains drawn from one sample of a study of blood T cell repertoires in COVID-19. Generated by immunoSEQ multiplex PCR, the TCRdb table keeps only in-frame clones and is missing some. The table lists 100,000 to 150,000 clones, around 81% of them singletons. The sequenced material came from peripheral blood. These receptors originate from a man between 25 and 39 years old with COVID-19, enrolled during active disease. Each CDR3 is given with its conserved first and last residue. Size is stated for part of the rows, as once, few or many counts, or as a class when the clone is expanded.

-	TRBV18	TRBJ2-7	CASRNSGQGSYEQYF
-	TRBV9	TRBJ2-2	CASSGRYTGELFF
-	TRBV30	TRBJ1-1	CAWAGAGKNTEAFF
-	TRBV7-2	TRBJ2-5	CASSLVVGLFTQETQYF
-	TRBV2	TRBJ2-5	CASRLTGYQETQYF
-	TRBV10-3	TRBJ1-5	CAISGGQDSNQPQHF
-	TRBV11-3	TRBJ2-7	CASSLEPGVHEQYF
-	TRBV5-1	TRBJ1-1	CASSLEGLNTEAFF
-	TRBV5-6	TRBJ2-2	CASSLVARDRSSNTGELFF
-	TRBV4-3	TRBJ1-2	CASSLATGPANYGYTF
-	TRBV28	TRBJ2-5	CASSSPGAGGPPLYQETQYF
-	TRBV10-3	TRBJ2-5	CATQGTDQETQYF
-	TRBV10-3	TRBJ1-4	CAISEKIGGGEKLFF
-	TRBV5-4	TRBJ1-1	CASSLDAGGNTEAFF
-	TRBV3-1/TRBV3-2	TRBJ1-2	CASSRLGVNYGYTF
-	TRBV3-1/TRBV3-2	TRBJ2-7	CASSSSYEQYF
-	TRBV13	TRBJ1-4	CASSEGSTNEKLFF
few	TRBV24-1	TRBJ2-1	CATSVRGAGGSGNEQFF
-	TRBV6-1	TRBJ1-5	CASSDIEGDQPQHF
-	TRBV4-3	TRBJ2-3	CASSQAGQAPDTQYF
-	TRBV28	TRBJ2-5	CASSPRQGWYQETQYF
-	TRBV2	TRBJ1-4	CASGTLSEKLFF
-	TRBV9	TRBJ1-2	CASSALTGGAGGYTF
-	TRBV28	TRBJ1-3	CASRFSSRSGNTIYF
-	TRBV4-1	TRBJ1-1	CASSLTGMAEAFF
-	TRBV7-2	TRBJ2-2	CASSPRDRLNTGELFF
-	TRBV2	TRBJ1-2	CASSLVTGGYGYTF
few	TRBV29-1	TRBJ1-4	CSAHRSEKLFF
-	TRBV7-2	TRBJ2-3	CASSLGTLAGQDTQYF
-	TRBV2	TRBJ2-7	CASRGQASYEQYF
-	TRBV7-6	TRBJ2-1	CASSSRGLAGTSSYNEQFF
-	TRBV10-2	TRBJ1-2	CASFGDRGYGYTF
-	TRBV28	TRBJ2-1	CASSFRRGLGNEQFF
-	TRBV16	TRBJ2-4	CASSVNLLAKNIQYF
-	TRBV19	TRBJ1-1	CASSIAGTEAFF
-	TRBV4-2	TRBJ2-5	CASSQNLATRTQYF
-	TRBV4-3	TRBJ2-5	CASSRAGGPSETQYF
-	TRBV28	TRBJ1-2	CASSGRERNYGYTF
-	TRBV5-1	TRBJ2-7	CASSFKQGAVEQYF
-	TRBV12-5	TRBJ2-7	CASDLAGGEQYF
once	TRBV11-3	TRBJ2-1	CASSLRGSGDNEQFF
-	TRBV30	TRBJ2-5	CACPLVPGTSGSCQETQYF
-	TRBV7-8	TRBJ2-1	CASSLARVGGSSYNEQFF
-	TRBV19	TRBJ1-1	CASSTGHVNTEAFF
-	TRBV3-1/TRBV3-2	TRBJ1-5	CASSQEGGQPQHF
few	TRBV11-3	TRBJ2-3	CASSLDITGGDTQYF
-	TRBV7-2	TRBJ2-7	CASRLGGAIGGYEQYF
-	TRBV19	TRBJ1-4	CASSPAGTGFNEKLFF
-	TRBV4-1	TRBJ1-5	CASSQVQGPSQHF
-	TRBV6-2/TRBV6-3	TRBJ2-1	CASSKRAGGRFEQFF
-	TRBV7-9	TRBJ2-6	CASSAPSGAGANVLTF
-	TRBV11-2	TRBJ2-1	CASSPRPGAYNEQFF
few	TRBV18	TRBJ1-4	CASSAAGGQNEKLFF